The source of this TCR beta chain is a study of monozygotic twins with inflammatory bowel disease. Overall study findings and caveats: Limited power may explain why concordant and discordant twins showed no difference in repertoire similarity. A single strong IBD-associated signal or clonotype was not supported by the findings.

The V gene's germline CDR1 is MNHEY and CDR2 SMNVEV (reference sequence). The CDR3 consists of 15 residues. Concerning this clonotype itself: Its antigen remains unknown.

For every sample, eight separate reactions were used to make cDNA. TCRdb reworked the 5' RACE reads into one entry per CDR3 protein, no DNA. The data include fewer than 550,000 distinct CDR3 sequences; the top ten clones carry 2% to 3%. The sequence derives from a human donor with ulcerative colitis or Crohn's disease, or a healthy co-twin of an affected twin (not recorded which). Sample: blood. V and J are TRBV27 and TRBJ2-3; the TCRdb call, TRBD2, lacks DNA for checking. This CDR3 reads CASSFSRGGPDTQYF.